This passage covers 14 T cell receptor beta chains from one sample sequenced in a study of blood T cells in healthy people across ages. A second PCR of roughly 7 to 11 cycles used a sample-barcoded 5' primer and a J-beta primer mix. TCRdb independently ran MiXCR on the 5' RACE reads; one entry per CDR3 protein. The data hold 700,000 to 950,000 distinct CDR3 sequences, with 40% to 45% observed a single time. Specimen: blood. Receptors were obtained from a woman aged 60-75 years in good health.

There are many counts of this clonotype. The CDR3 nucleotides read TGCGCCAGCAGCCCCGGGACTAGCTTCAATGAGCAGTTCTTC. This gives the protein CASSPGTSFNEQFF. V and J are TRBV5-1 and TRBJ2-1; 9 bases line up with TRBD2. The CDR3 loop spans 14 amino acids. Trimming took 4 bases from V and 6 from J; bases not matched to a gene: 5. Germline values: CDR1 SGHRS, CDR2 YFSETQ.

This clonotype has more than one count but fewer than ten. J is TRBJ1-1 and V is TRBV2; possibly TRBD1 for D (6 bases). Trimming removed 6 bases from V and 8 bases from J, with 16 bases in between. CDR3 size: 13 residues. Looked up from germline, CDR1 is SNHLY and CDR2 is FYNNEI. The CDR3 DNA follows: TGTGCCAGCAGCAGGGGAATTGACTCCGAAGCTTTCTTT. As protein: CASSRGIDSEAFF.

This clonotype was observed a few times. The chain links TRBV27 to TRBJ2-3, with D tentatively TRBD1 or TRBD2 (5 bases each). The CDR3 extends over 17 amino acids. V lost 3 bases, J lost 2 bases, and 18 bases lay in between. Germline-derived CDR1 and CDR2 are MNHEY and SMNVEV (reference sequence). CDR3 amino acids: CASSFEGLVGLTDTQYF. CDR3 coding DNA: TGTGCCAGCAGTTTCGAGGGGCTTGTAGGCCTCACAGATACGCAGTATTTT.

This clonotype occurred many times. The chain uses TRBV28 and TRBJ2-3, with TRBD1 matching over 9 bases. J was trimmed by 6 bases and V by 6 bases; bases with no gene match: 10. CDR1 is MDHEN, CDR2 SYDVKM, per germline. This CDR3 has 15 residues. DNA of the CDR3: TGTGCCAGCAGGCTCACGGACAGGGGAGGTGATACGCAGTATTTT. As protein: CASRLTDRGGDTQYF.

This chain joins TRBV20-1 and TRBJ1-5; D is undetermined. Germline values: CDR1 DFQATT, CDR2 SNEGSKA (reference sequence). The CDR3 length is 15 residues. V shed 6 bases and J shed 3 bases, with 18 bases lying between them. CDR3 nucleotide sequence: TGCAGTGCCATACCCTTGGAGGGTTACAATCAGCCCCAGCATTTT. Residues: CSAIPLEGYNQPQHF.

V usage is TRBV29-1 and J usage is TRBJ1-2, with D unresolved. CDR3 size: 12 residues. CDR1 is SQVTM, CDR2 ANQGSEA, per germline. Trimming took 1 base from V and 9 from J, leaving 12 bases between them. The CDR3 coding sequence is TGCAGCGTTGAAGGAGGTACTCCTAGCTACACCTTC. This sequence encodes CSVEGGTPSYTF.

The chain uses TRBV3-1 and TRBJ2-1; 11 nucleotides line up with TRBD2. Losses at the gene ends were 4 bases for V and 6 bases for J; bases not matched to a gene: 2. The CDR3 has 14 amino acids. The germline CDR1 and CDR2 sequences are LGHDT and YNNKEL (reference sequence). The DNA for the CDR3 is TGTGCCAGCAGCCTAGCGGGGGGGTCCAATGAGCAGTTCTTC. As protein: CASSLAGGSNEQFF.

The CDR3 sequence is CASSSDGRPQHF. CDR3 DNA: TGTGCCAGCAGCTCGGACGGTAGGCCCCAGCATTTT. V gene TRBV7-2 combines with J gene TRBJ1-5, with D unresolved. CDR1 is SGHTA and CDR2 is FQGNSA in the germline V gene. V dropped 4 bases and J dropped 9 bases, with 10 bases sitting between them. The CDR3 totals 12 residues.

The J gene is TRBJ2-3, the V gene TRBV6-2 or TRBV6-3; no clear D. Trimming shortened V by 2 bases and J by 11 bases, and 11 bases separated the two germline ends. The germline gives CDR1 MNHEY, CDR2 SVGEGT. The CDR3 sequence is 12 residues long. The CDR3 DNA follows: TGTGCCAGCAGTTACGGGTCTTCTTGGCAGTATTTT. Its protein is CASSYGSSWQYF.

This clonotype was seen at least ten times. The chain links TRBV5-1 to TRBJ2-3, with TRBD2 identical over 9 bases. Germline V gene sequence: CDR1 SGHRS, CDR2 YFSETQ. The CDR3 length is 15 residues. V shed 4 bases and J 2 bases; nucleotides not matched to a gene: 5. DNA of the CDR3: TGCGCCAGCAGCGTCTTAGCGGGGGACACAGATACGCAGTATTTT. As protein: CASSVLAGDTDTQYF.

The chain joins TRBV27 to TRBJ1-1; the D is unclear. V was trimmed by 3 bases and J by 3 bases, leaving 11 bases between them. This CDR3 region has 14 residues. Germline V CDR1 and CDR2: MNHEY, SMNVEV (reference sequence). The CDR3 DNA is TGTGCCAGCAGTTTGGATACTCGTTACACTGAAGCTTTCTTT. Encoded protein: CASSLDTRYTEAFF.

The V and J genes are TRBV5-1 and TRBJ1-1, with 9 bases fitting TRBD1. CDR3 length equals 13 residues. CDR1 and CDR2 from the germline V gene are SGHRS and YFSETQ. V was pared by 4 bases and J by 7 bases, with 5 bases of the junction left unmatched. The CDR3 is CASSQGQGDEAFF. CDR3 DNA: TGCGCCAGCAGCCAGGGACAGGGCGATGAAGCTTTCTTT.

This clonotype was seen a few times. The chain carries TRBV20-1 and TRBJ2-2; D gene ambiguous. CDR1 and CDR2 (germline): DFQATT, SNEGSKA (reference sequence). V was shortened by 2 bases and J by 6 bases, with 10 bases between the two germline ends. This CDR3 has 13 amino acids. For the CDR3, the DNA is TGCAGTGCTAGACCTAGACGGCCCGGGGAGCTGTTTTTT. Residues: CSARPRRPGELFF.

The V and J genes are TRBV12-3 or TRBV12-4 and TRBJ2-7; D is possibly TRBD1 (6 bases). V was cut by 5 bases and J by 7 bases, with 24 bases left in between. This CDR3 region has 16 residues. In DNA, the CDR3 is TGTGCCAGCAGTCCGCGGACAGCGAGCTCCTACAATGAGCAGTACTTC. It encodes CASSPRTASSYNEQYF.